This T cell receptor (beta chain) was identified during a study of shared clonotypes between healthy human individuals. The material for each subset, its genomic DNA, was split evenly across several immunoSEQ plates. Measured with immunoSEQ multiplex PCR; TCRdb has only the in-frame clones, and not every one. The sample holds 650,000 to 750,000 clones, 72% seen once. There are 13 residues in the CDR3. V was clipped by 2 bases and J by 1 base, with 4 bases between them. The V gene's germline CDR1 is SGHTA and CDR2 FQGTGA. For this clone: A much more abundant neighbour one base away suggests this may be a read error. The identical CDR3 is also encoded by other nucleotide sequences in the sample.

The genes are TRBV7-3 and TRBJ2-3; D remains ambiguous. This clonotype was sampled from a woman aged 25-40 years in good health. Sequenced sample: memory CD4+ T cells sorted from blood. Described subset: CD45RA-negative fraction. In DNA, the CDR3 is TGTGCCAGCAGCTTACTCGGCACAGATACGCAGTATTTT. Translation gives CASSLLGTDTQYF.